The rows below give T cell receptor beta chains drawn from one sample of a study of blood T cell repertoires in COVID-19. TCRdb's table, derived via immunoSEQ multiplex PCR, lists solely in-frame clones and lacks some. The data show about 100,000 clones, about 84% seen once. The specimen was peripheral blood. The receptors derive from a human donor in a cohort sampled during active COVID-19. Both conserved end residues are trimmed from each CDR3. The D gene is left open where the match is weak. Clone size, where shown, is once, few, many, or a class for clones that have expanded.

TRBJ2-7,TRBV6-5,.,TRBD1,ASNAGGYYEQY
TRBJ1-6,TRBV7-2,once,TRBD1,ASSVRGISYNSPLH
TRBJ2-1,TRBV5-6,.,TRBD1,ASREARGTSYNEQF
TRBJ2-1,TRBV5-1,.,TRBD2,ASSPGGTSGFEQF
TRBJ2-7,TRBV25-1,.,TRBD1,ASSEAGTAYEQY
TRBJ1-4,TRBV3-1/TRBV3-2,.,.,ASSAGTGGSTNEKLF
TRBJ2-7,TRBV27,few,TRBD2,ASSSGGGSYEQY
TRBJ2-1,TRBV5-1,.,TRBD2,ASSPGTSGGRISYNEQF
TRBJ1-2,TRBV6-1,.,.,ASSESVVSYGYT
TRBJ1-1,TRBV2,.,.,ASIEERPNTEAF
TRBJ2-2,TRBV7-9,few,.,ASSPGTIKPGELF
TRBJ2-7,TRBV6-2/TRBV6-3,.,.,ASSYGGGHLPYEQY
TRBJ1-1,TRBV2,.,.,ASSERGKPEGTEAF
TRBJ2-5,TRBV12-5,.,TRBD2,ASGLGSSGGVTQY
TRBJ2-1,TRBV3-1/TRBV3-2,.,TRBD2,ASSYLAGADNEQF
TRBJ1-2,TRBV7-6,.,.,ASSLVLGGGYT
TRBJ1-2,TRBV10-3,.,.,AISDDEAGYGYT
TRBJ2-7,TRBV4-1,once,.,ASSQGVYEQY
TRBJ1-5,TRBV15,.,TRBD1,ATSKDRVQPQH
TRBJ2-3,TRBV3-1/TRBV3-2,few,TRBD2,ASTKTSGARTDTQY
TRBJ1-5,TRBV19,.,TRBD1,ASRTDRGPNQPQH
TRBJ2-1,TRBV27,.,.,ASSFPRGSYNEQF
TRBJ2-1,TRBV5-1,.,.,ASSPRGNSYNEQF
TRBJ2-1,TRBV6-5,.,TRBD2,ASSSPTGGDHNEQF
TRBJ2-1,TRBV5-1,.,TRBD2,ASSLRLAGGNEQF
TRBJ1-1,TRBV11-2,few,.,ASSLVFGENTEAF
TRBJ2-2,TRBV30,.,TRBD2,AWSGVAGANGELF
TRBJ1-4,TRBV19,.,TRBD1,ASMAWGTEGEKLF
TRBJ1-2,TRBV6-5,.,TRBD1,ASRRDRGPYGYT
TRBJ1-6,TRBV10-3,few,TRBD1,AISTGGDSPLH
TRBJ2-1,TRBV7-2,.,TRBD1,ASSQTRQGSYNEQF
TRBJ1-2,TRBV4-1,.,.,ASSQDYAGLYRYT
TRBJ2-7,TRBV14,once,.,ASSQQGGEQY
TRBJ2-5,TRBV7-2,.,TRBD2,ASSMTSGKGETQY
TRBJ1-1,TRBV7-2,.,TRBD1,ASSPRGQKNTEAF
TRBJ2-2,TRBV12-5,.,TRBD2,ASGLVREREHTGELF
TRBJ2-7,TRBV11-2,.,TRBD2,ASSNGLAGASEQY
TRBJ2-2,TRBV9,once,TRBD2,ASSVATSGRTGELF
TRBJ2-7,TRBV27,.,TRBD2,ASSRTTGGYEQY
TRBJ1-2,TRBV6-5,.,.,ASRPRQSGNYGYT
TRBJ2-7,TRBV5-5,.,.,ASSLVRSSSEQY
TRBJ1-4,TRBV7-2,.,TRBD1,ASSATGQVNEKLF
TRBJ1-6,TRBV4-1,.,.,ASSQVHRDNSPLH
TRBJ1-2,TRBV14,.,.,ASSQDLWSRYGYT
TRBJ2-5,TRBV20-1,.,TRBD1,SASVGTGGMQETQY
TRBJ2-5,TRBV4-3,.,.,ASSPDGLGGPPTGAQY
TRBJ1-3,TRBV18,.,.,ASSPLEGHSGNTIY
TRBJ1-1,TRBV6-6,once,.,ASSHLGGNTEAF
TRBJ2-3,TRBV7-9,.,.,ASSTNAVDTQY
TRBJ2-1,TRBV6-5,.,TRBD2,ASLHSGGYNEQF
TRBJ2-7,TRBV19,.,.,ASSPLGREQY
TRBJ1-2,TRBV14,.,TRBD1,ASSARQGALYGYT
TRBJ1-2,TRBV12-3/TRBV12-4,once,.,ASSLVRGYGYT
TRBJ1-1,TRBV6-6,once,.,ASTYPPNTEAF